This T cell receptor beta chain was recorded in a study of CD8 T cells in Susac syndrome. It was with random hexamers that about 0.45 to 1 ug RNA was reverse transcribed. TCRdb reprocessed the immunoSEQ multiplex PCR reads with MiXCR, giving one entry per CDR3 protein. The sample has around 270,000 distinct CDR3 sequences; about 88% are singletons. This clonotype was seen only once. The sequenced sample consisted of CD8+ T cells from PBMCs. This sequence originates from a human donor with multiple sclerosis.

CDR3 protein: CASLKEGEATNEKLFF. DNA of the CDR3: TGTGCCAGCCTTAAGGAGGGCGAGGCAACTAATGAAAAACTGTTTTTT. The J gene is TRBJ1-4, the V gene TRBV2; D is undetermined. The germline V gene has CDR1 SNHLY and CDR2 FYNNEI. The CDR3 runs 16 residues. V dropped 8 bases and J dropped 0 bases, with 16 bases sitting between them. The variable domain in full, with the rest retrieved from reference TRBV2 and TRBJ1-4, is EPEVTQTPSHQVTQMGQEVILRCVPISNHLYFYWYRQILGQKVEFLVSFYNNEISEKSEIFDDQFSVERPDGSNFTLKIRSTKLEDSAMYFCASLKEGEATNEKLFFGSGTQLSVL.